The 28 T cell receptor beta chains below all came from one sample that was sequenced in a study of T cell responses to AZD1222 COVID-19 vaccine. Produced via immunoSEQ multiplex PCR; TCRdb's table is partial and in-frame only. The data show 85,000 to 100,000 clones, with approximately 94% seen just once and 12% held by the top ten. This sample comprised peripheral blood, obtained on day 0 of AZD1222 vaccination. These receptors came from an adult in good health.

In DNA form, the CDR3 reads TGCGCCAGCAGCTTGGACAGGGGGTTGAGCGAGCAGTACTTC. Translating gives CASSLDRGLSEQYF. This chain uses TRBV5-1 with TRBJ2-7; 8 nucleotides match TRBD1. Looked up from germline, CDR1 is SGHRS and CDR2 is YFSETQ. The ends lost 0 bases at V and 6 bases at J; junction bases unmatched: 5. The CDR3 length is 14 residues.

V gene TRBV27 combines with J gene TRBJ2-6, with D possibly TRBD1 on 5 matching bases. The length of the CDR3 is 15 residues. V lost 2 bases to trimming and J lost 2 bases, with 7 bases between them. The germline V gene encodes CDR1 MNHEY and CDR2 SMNVEV (reference sequence). CDR3: CASSLLGAGANVLTF. For the CDR3, the DNA is TGTGCCAGCAGTTTACTAGGGGCTGGGGCCAACGTCCTGACTTTC.

The chain has TRBV19 and TRBJ1-2; 7 bases are shared with TRBD1. The CDR3 sequence is 14 residues long. The junction had 9 bases not matched to a gene; V was cut back by 7 bases and J by 4 bases. Germline CDR1 reads LNHDA; CDR2 reads SQIVND (reference sequence). CDR3 sequence reads: CASTRGELGYGYTF. The CDR3 coding sequence is TGTGCCAGTACCAGGGGGGAGTTGGGCTATGGCTACACCTTC.

This chain connects TRBV5-1 to TRBJ2-4; 7 nucleotides match TRBD2. In germline, CDR1 is SGHRS, CDR2 YFSETQ. Unmatched junction bases numbered 9, after V lost 0 bases and J lost 9 bases. This CDR3 is built from 15 residues. CDR3 DNA sequence: TGCGCCAGCAGCTTGGCCGGACTAGTTGGCGGCATTCAGTACTTC. Protein: CASSLAGLVGGIQYF. The whole variable domain, remainder taken from reference TRBV5-1 and TRBJ2-4, is KAGVTQTPRYLIKTRGQQVTLSCSPISGHRSVSWYQQTPGQGLQFLFEYFSETQRNKGNFPGRFSGRQFSNSRSEMNVSTLELGDSALYLCASSLAGLVGGIQYFGAGTRLSVL.

The chain has TRBV4-1 and TRBJ1-1; no firm D call. V shed 4 bases and J shed 3 bases, with 15 bases lying between them. The CDR3 has 15 residues. The germline V gene encodes CDR1 MGHRA and CDR2 YSYEKL. The CDR3 region has the DNA TGCGCCAGCAGCCGGGCTAGCTTTGGGGACACTGAAGCTTTCTTT. Its protein product is CASSRASFGDTEAFF.

This rearrangement joins TRBV5-1 to TRBJ2-5; 8 bases match TRBD1. Germline trimming cut 4 bases from V and 5 bases from J; bases unmatched to any gene: 7. This CDR3 spans 14 amino acids. Per the germline V gene, CDR1 is SGHRS and CDR2 is YFSETQ. The CDR3: CASSIGQGTETQYF. The CDR3 DNA reads as TGCGCCAGCAGCATAGGACAGGGAACGGAGACCCAGTACTTC.

This clone was seen a few times. The chain combines TRBV21-1 with TRBJ1-1. TRBV21-1 is annotated as a pseudogene. The CDR3 contains 13 residues. The CDR3 spells CAKIRDGGIGAFF. CDR3 nucleotide sequence: TGTGCCAAAATTCGGGACGGCGGGATAGGCGCTTTCTTT.

This rearrangement joins TRBV10-3 to TRBJ1-5, with D perhaps TRBD1 (6 bases). The CDR3 has 14 amino acids. Germline CDR1 is ENHRY and CDR2 is SYGVKD. Trimming took off 5 bases at V and 5 bases at J, with 13 bases between the two ends. Here the CDR3 DNA reads TGTGCCATCAGTCCAACAGGGCGCGATCAGCCCCAGCATTTT. It codes for CAISPTGRDQPQHF.

The chain has TRBV4-1 and TRBJ2-7; tentative D call: TRBD2 (6 bases). This CDR3 comprises 17 residues. Deletions cut 2 bases from V and 7 bases from J, with 24 bases between. Germline assignment: CDR1 MGHRA and CDR2 YSYEKL. The DNA for the CDR3 is TGCGCCAGCAGCCAAACGAATATGGGCCTAGCGAAAGGGGAGCAGTACTTC. This translates into CASSQTNMGLAKGEQYF.

This clone was seen only a few times. V usage is TRBV5-3 and J usage is TRBJ1-5, with 8 bases matching TRBD1. TRBV5-3 is designated an ORF whose function remains uncertain. V lost 3 bases and J lost 0; bases outside the gene matches: 11. The CDR3 has 18 amino acids. The CDR3 reads CARSSPGQVNYSNQPQHF. In DNA form, the CDR3 reads TGTGCCAGAAGCTCGCCGGGACAGGTCAACTATAGCAATCAGCCCCAGCATTTT.

The V call is TRBV27, the J call TRBJ1-4; tentatively, D is TRBD1 (5 bases). This CDR3 contains 17 residues. Germline assignment: CDR1 MNHEY and CDR2 SMNVEV (reference sequence). The V end lost 6 bases, the J end lost 0 bases, and 17 bases lay between the germline ends. CDR3 sequence: CASSGGLVYPTNEKLFF. DNA for the CDR3: TGTGCCAGCAGCGGGGGACTTGTCTATCCAACTAATGAAAAACTGTTTTTT.

The rearrangement joins TRBV19 to TRBJ1-1, with D tentatively TRBD1 (5 bases). CDR1 is LNHDA, CDR2 SQIVND, per germline (reference sequence). Trimming removed 4 bases at V and 4 bases at J, with 7 bases between. This CDR3 spans 12 amino acids. This CDR3 reads CASSTQGTEAFF. As DNA, the CDR3 is TGTGCCAGTAGTACGCAGGGCACTGAAGCTTTCTTT.

The gene calls are TRBV5-4 and TRBJ2-2; weak D call: TRBD1 (5 bases). Germline V lookup: CDR1 SGHNT, CDR2 YYREEE (reference sequence). The CDR3 is 15 residues long. The V end lost 2 bases, the J end lost 1 base, and 9 bases lay between the germline ends. The CDR3 sequence is CASSFSQGNTGELFF. In nucleotides, the CDR3 is TGTGCCAGCAGCTTTTCCCAGGGGAACACCGGGGAGCTGTTTTTT.

This clone was counted a few times. The rearrangement links TRBV30 to TRBJ2-2; 12 bases are shared with TRBD2. The CDR3 loop spans 17 amino acids. The germline CDR1 and CDR2 sequences are GTSNPN and SVGIG (reference sequence). With V trimmed by 1 base and J by 4 bases, 7 bases remained unmatched. CDR3 in DNA: TGTGCCTGGAGTGCCCTAGCGGGAGGGCCGGGCACCGGGGAGCTGTTTTTT. Translation: CAWSALAGGPGTGELFF.

V and J are TRBV25-1 and TRBJ1-4, with a tentative D call TRBD1 (6 bases). CDR1 and CDR2 from the germline V gene are MGHDK and SYGVNS. V was cut by 3 bases and J by 5 bases, with 16 bases left in between. The CDR3 has 16 amino acids. In DNA, the CDR3 is TGTGCCAGCAGTGAGGGGAACAGGGTCTCCAATGAAAAACTGTTTTTT. Its protein product is CASSEGNRVSNEKLFF. The whole variable domain, filled in from reference TRBV25-1 and TRBJ1-4, reads EADIYQTPRYLVIGTGKKITLECSQTMGHDKMYWYQQDPGMELHLIHYSYGVNSTEKGDLSSESTVSRIRTEHFPLTLESARPSHTSQYLCASSEGNRVSNEKLFFGSGTQLSVL.

This chain uses TRBV25-1 with TRBJ2-3; TRBD2 matches 8 bases. Germline values: CDR1 MGHDK, CDR2 SYGVNS. Trimming at V came to 4 bases and at J to 6 bases, leaving 6 bases not matched to a gene. The CDR3 runs 14 residues. The CDR3 DNA follows: TGTGCCAGCAGTGGGTGGACGGGGGGGGATACGCAGTATTTT. Translating it yields CASSGWTGGDTQYF.

The chain uses TRBV5-1 and TRBJ2-7; 10 positions agree with TRBD1. With 4 bases clipped from V and 5 bases from J, the junction kept 6 bases outside the gene matches. This CDR3 region has 14 residues. Germline V gene data show CDR1 as SGHRS and CDR2 as YFSETQ. This chain's CDR3 is CASSLGQGVDEQYF. The CDR3, as DNA: TGCGCCAGCAGCCTAGGACAGGGGGTCGACGAGCAGTACTTC.

The chain uses TRBV9 and TRBJ2-2, with 10 bases aligning to TRBD1. Looked up from germline, CDR1 is SGDLS and CDR2 is YYNGEE. This CDR3 has 15 amino acids. With V trimmed by 4 bases and J by 7 bases, 7 bases remained unmatched. The CDR3 loop reads CASSPDRGRVGELFF. CDR3 DNA: TGTGCCAGCAGCCCAGACAGGGGGCGGGTCGGGGAGCTGTTTTTT. The full variable domain, its missing parts supplied by reference TRBV9 and TRBJ2-2, is DSGVTQTPKHLITATGQRVTLRCSPRSGDLSVYWYQQSLDQGLQFLIQYYNGEERAKGNILERFSAQQFPDLHSELNLSSLELGDSALYFCASSPDRGRVGELFFGEGSRLTVL.

The rearrangement joins TRBV6-5 to TRBJ1-5; D is unclear. The germline CDR1 and CDR2 sequences are MNHEY and SVGAGI. V was pared by 8 bases and J by 2 bases, with 10 bases between. The CDR3 contains 13 residues. The CDR3 DNA reads TGTGCCAGCCTTCAATCGGGCAATCAGCCCCAGCATTTT. Its translation is CASLQSGNQPQHF.

V gene TRBV4-1 combines with J gene TRBJ2-3; weak D call: TRBD2 (6 bases). The germline V gene has CDR1 MGHRA and CDR2 YSYEKL. The CDR3 covers 14 residues. Trimming removed 0 bases at V and 6 bases at J, with 10 bases between. CDR3 amino acids: CASSQDLLADTQYF. DNA for the CDR3: TGCGCCAGCAGCCAAGACCTTCTAGCGGATACGCAGTATTTT.

J is TRBJ2-2 and V is TRBV9; D perhaps matches TRBD1 (6 bases). Per germline, CDR1 SGDLS and CDR2 YYNGEE. V shed 0 bases and J shed 4 bases, with 10 bases lying between them. The CDR3 spans 15 residues. CDR3 loop: CASSVAGQTTGELFF. The CDR3 DNA follows: TGTGCCAGCAGCGTAGCCGGACAGACCACCGGGGAGCTGTTTTTT.

The V call is TRBV9, the J call TRBJ1-6; D is unresolved. The CDR3 has 15 amino acids. CDR1 is SGDLS and CDR2 is YYNGEE in the germline V gene. V was shortened by 4 bases and J by 4 bases, with 12 bases between the two germline ends. The CDR3 loop is CASSTTSGYNSPLHF. Written as DNA, the CDR3 is TGTGCCAGCAGCACCACTTCGGGTTATAATTCACCCCTCCACTTT. Based on the CDR3 plus reference TRBV9 and TRBJ1-6, the full variable domain is DSGVTQTPKHLITATGQRVTLRCSPRSGDLSVYWYQQSLDQGLQFLIQYYNGEERAKGNILERFSAQQFPDLHSELNLSSLELGDSALYFCASSTTSGYNSPLHFGNGTRLTVT.

The genes are TRBV30 and TRBJ2-1; 9 nucleotides agree with TRBD2. The germline CDR1 and CDR2 sequences are GTSNPN and SVGIG (reference sequence). After removal of 3 bases from V and 7 bases from J, the junction contained 13 bases not matched to a gene. The CDR3 is 16 amino acids. Here the CDR3 reads CAWRTSGRRITNEQFF. The CDR3 region has the DNA TGTGCCTGGAGAACTAGCGGGCGACGAATTACTAATGAGCAGTTCTTC.

This clone was counted once. This chain uses TRBV27 with TRBJ2-1; D ambiguous. The germline CDR1 and CDR2 sequences are MNHEY and SMNVEV (reference sequence). Trimming took 2 bases from V and 7 from J, leaving 9 bases between them. The CDR3 covers 13 residues. CDR3 bases: TGTGCCAGCAGTTTAGGGCTCACTAATGAGCAGTTCTTC. This sequence encodes CASSLGLTNEQFF.

V usage is TRBV15 and J usage is TRBJ1-2; D perhaps matches TRBD1 (6 bases). Trimming shortened V by 5 bases and J by 4 bases, and 14 bases separated the two germline ends. CDR3 length equals 14 residues. CDR1 LNHNV and CDR2 YYDKDF come from the germline V gene (reference sequence). As DNA, the CDR3 is TGTGCCACCAGCTATGGGGGGGCGTCCTATGGCTACACCTTC. Residues: CATSYGGASYGYTF.

V gene TRBV10-3 combines with J gene TRBJ1-5; 7 positions match TRBD1. The CDR3 consists of 15 residues. Germline lookup yields CDR1 ENHRY and CDR2 SYGVKD. V was clipped by 2 bases and J by 7 bases; unmatched bases: 8. CDR3 protein: CAISEPRQGRQPQHF. The DNA for the CDR3 is TGTGCCATCAGTGAGCCTAGACAGGGCAGGCAGCCCCAGCATTTT.

The chain employs TRBV2 and TRBJ1-2; no reliable D call. Trimming stripped 5 bases from V and 2 bases from J, with 12 bases between. CDR1 is SNHLY, CDR2 FYNNEI, per germline. The CDR3 totals 14 residues. The CDR3 DNA is TGTGCCAGCAGTCGGATCACCGAAAACTATGGCTACACCTTC. Protein: CASSRITENYGYTF. Supplemented by reference TRBV2 and TRBJ1-2, the full variable domain reads EPEVTQTPSHQVTQMGQEVILRCVPISNHLYFYWYRQILGQKVEFLVSFYNNEISEKSEIFDDQFSVERPDGSNFTLKIRSTKLEDSAMYFCASSRITENYGYTFGSGTRLTVV.

The chain is built from TRBV10-3 and TRBJ2-1; D remains unclear. This CDR3 spans 12 amino acids. V was shortened by 3 bases and J by 8 bases, with 8 bases between the two germline ends. Germline V gene lookup returns CDR1 ENHRY and CDR2 SYGVKD. The CDR3 spells CAISEVSDEQFF. The DNA for the CDR3 is TGTGCCATCAGTGAAGTATCGGATGAGCAGTTCTTC.